The entry that follows covers one TCR beta chain sequence. The sample comes from a study of blood T cell repertoires in COVID-19. The study assigned cohorts using participant-reported clinical history. V was shortened by 2 bases and J by 2 bases, with 10 bases between the two germline ends. From germline, CDR1 is SGHVS and CDR2 FQNEAQ. This CDR3 has 14 residues. Profiled with immunoSEQ multiplex PCR; TCRdb holds only in-frame clones, not every one. Of some 160,000 clones detected, approximately 80% appear once; the ten largest clones hold approximately 3%. V gene TRBV7-8 combines with J gene TRBJ2-7; D is ambiguous. The clonotype originates from a woman aged 55 to 70 who had recovered from COVID-19. Sequencing was performed on PBMCs or T cells enriched from blood (not recorded which). The CDR3 DNA sequence: TGTGCCAGCAGCTTAATCGGAGCCGCCTACGAGCAGTACTTC. It encodes CASSLIGAAYEQYF.